This is a list of T cell receptor beta chains from one sample in a study of regulatory T cells in long-lasting Graves disease. TCRdb itself ran the multiplex PCR reads through MiXCR, one entry per CDR3 protein. Counted here are around 340,000 distinct CDR3 sequences, about 20% occurring once; the ten biggest clones make up 25% to 35%. The input for sequencing was peripheral blood mononuclear cells (PBMCs), taken when the disease was refractory, from a patient treated with antithyroid drugs. Receptors were obtained from a female donor with Graves disease. The CDR3 runs from the conserved cysteine through the conserved F or W. The D gene is left open where the match is weak. Clone size appears in some rows only: once, few, many, or a class for an expanded clone.

>TRBV2|TRBJ1-6|many|.
TGTGCCAGCAGCGGGGAGGGGGTTCGATCCTATAATTCACCCCTCCACTTT
CASSGEGVRSYNSPLHF
>TRBV7-9|TRBJ1-2|many|TRBD1
TGTGCCAGCAGCCGAGACAGGGCTGATGGCTACACCTTC
CASSRDRADGYTF
>TRBV12-3/TRBV12-4|TRBJ1-1|many|.
TGTGCCAGCAGAAGCAGGGAGGCCACTGAAGCTTTCTTT
CASRSREATEAFF
>TRBV10-1|TRBJ2-7|few|.
TGCGCCAGCAGTGAATGGGGCCTTGGAGACGAGCAGTACTTC
CASSEWGLGDEQYF
>TRBV7-9|TRBJ1-5|once|TRBD1
TGTGCCAGCAGCTTAGATACTAGGGGGACAGGGGGCAATCAGCCCCAGCATTTT
CASSLDTRGTGGNQPQHF
>TRBV3-1|TRBJ1-2|.|.
TGTGCCAGCAGCCAACTACAGGACTCCTATGGCTACACCTTC
CASSQLQDSYGYTF
>TRBV6-2/TRBV6-3|TRBJ1-5|.|.
TGTGCCAGCAGTTACTCCTCCAGGGTCAATCAGCCCCAGCATTTT
CASSYSSRVNQPQHF
>TRBV5-8|TRBJ1-1|few|.
TGTGCCAGCAGCTTGGCGGCAACAAACACTGAAGCTTTCTTT
CASSLAATNTEAFF
>TRBV27|TRBJ1-1|many|.
TGTGCCAGCAGTTTATCGCGGGGGGGCACTGAAGCTTTCTTT
CASSLSRGGTEAFF
>TRBV6-9|TRBJ1-6|few|TRBD1
TGTGCCAGCAGTTTTACTCAACAGGGGAATTCACCCCTCCACTTT
CASSFTQQGNSPLHF
>TRBV7-3|TRBJ1-6|few|.
TGTGCCAGCAGCTTTAGAGGCAGGCCTCTGAATTCACCCCTCCACTTT
CASSFRGRPLNSPLHF
>TRBV29-1|TRBJ2-5|few|.
TGCAGCGTTGAAGATTATGTAGGCCGCGAGACCCAGTACTTC
CSVEDYVGRETQYF
>TRBV5-5|TRBJ2-7|.|.
TGTGCCAGCAGCTTTCCGGGAAACTACGAGCAGTACTTC
CASSFPGNYEQYF
>TRBV29-1|TRBJ2-7|.|.
TGCAGCGCGGGCGGGGAACCCTCCTACGAGCAGTACTTC
CSAGGEPSYEQYF
>TRBV15|TRBJ2-2|few|.
TGTGCCACCAGCAGAGGAAAAGGGGACACCGGGGAGCTGTTTTTT
CATSRGKGDTGELFF